The 2 T cell receptor beta chains in this list originate from one sample, sequenced in a study of cytomegalovirus exposure and HLA in healthy donors. The PCR was carried out with 60 Vbeta primers and 13 Jbeta primers. Clones were read by immunoSEQ multiplex PCR, and TCRdb kept only the in-frame ones, dropping some. The listing records tens of thousands of clones. Sequencing was done on a sample of PBMCs. These receptors were collected from a female donor in good health and CMV-seronegative.

The chain recombines TRBV6-6 with TRBJ2-5; D is perhaps TRBD2 (6 bases). The CDR3 loop spans 13 amino acids. The V gene lost 10 bases and the J gene lost 5 bases, with 17 bases spanning the gap. Germline V gene sequence: CDR1 MNHNY, CDR2 SVGAGI (reference sequence). CDR3 nucleotide sequence: TGTGCCACCCGGGGGATAGTAGGGGAGACCCAGTACTTC. It encodes CATRGIVGETQYF.

The V call is TRBV9, the J call TRBJ2-1, with 8 bases matching TRBD2. CDR1 and CDR2 from the germline V gene are SGDLS and YYNGEE. V shed 2 bases and J 8 bases; nucleotides not matched to a gene: 6. The CDR3 consists of 14 residues. The CDR3 DNA follows: TGTGCCAGCAGCGTTGGGACTAGTGGTGATGAGCAGTTCTTC. Its translation: CASSVGTSGDEQFF.